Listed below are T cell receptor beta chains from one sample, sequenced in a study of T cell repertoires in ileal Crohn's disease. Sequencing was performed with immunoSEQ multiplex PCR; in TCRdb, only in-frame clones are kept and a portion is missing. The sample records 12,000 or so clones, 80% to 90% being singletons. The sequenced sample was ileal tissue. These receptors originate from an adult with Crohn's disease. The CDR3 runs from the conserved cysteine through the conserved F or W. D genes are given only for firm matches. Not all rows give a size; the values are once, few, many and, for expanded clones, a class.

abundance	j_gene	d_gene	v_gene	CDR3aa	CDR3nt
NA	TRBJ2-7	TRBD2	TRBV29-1	CSVTSVYEQYF	TGCAGCGTTACTAGCGTCTACGAGCAGTACTTC
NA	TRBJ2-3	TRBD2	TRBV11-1	CASSPQRERGTQYF	TGTGCCAGCAGCCCGCAGCGGGAGCGAGGTACGCAGTATTTT
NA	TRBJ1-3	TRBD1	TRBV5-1	CASSLWGQGAGNTIYF	TGCGCCAGCAGCTTGTGGGGACAGGGGGCTGGAAACACCATATATTTT
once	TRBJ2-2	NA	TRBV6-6	CASRDSNTGELFF	TGTGCCAGTCGGGACTCCAACACCGGGGAGCTGTTTTTT
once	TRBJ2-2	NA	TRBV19	CASSIRGASTGELFF	TGTGCCAGTAGTATTCGGGGGGCTAGCACCGGGGAGCTGTTTTTT
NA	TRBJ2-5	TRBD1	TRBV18	CASSQGQEETQYF	TGTGCCAGCTCACAGGGACAGGAAGAGACCCAGTACTTC
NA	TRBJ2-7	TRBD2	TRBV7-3	CASSLGTSGSYEQYF	TGTGCCAGCAGCTTAGGGACTAGCGGCTCCTACGAGCAGTACTTC
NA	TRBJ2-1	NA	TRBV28	CASSLSSYNEQFF	TGTGCCAGCAGTTTATCATCCTACAATGAGCAGTTCTTC
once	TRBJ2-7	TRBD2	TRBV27	CASSLGLERHEQYF	TGTGCCAGCAGTTTGGGACTAGAAAGGCACGAGCAGTACTTC
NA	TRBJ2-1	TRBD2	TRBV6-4	CASSETSGSYNEQFF	TGTGCCAGCAGTGAAACTAGCGGGAGCTACAATGAGCAGTTCTTC
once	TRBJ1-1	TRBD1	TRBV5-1	CASNVGQSNTEAFF	TGCGCCAGCAACGTGGGACAGTCGAACACTGAAGCTTTCTTT
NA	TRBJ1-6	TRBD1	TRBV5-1	CASSLGAGQGDSPLHF	TGCGCCAGCAGCTTGGGGGCCGGACAGGGGGATTCACCCCTCCACTTT
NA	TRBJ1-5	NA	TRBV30	CAWSGGTQVQPQHF	TGTGCCTGGAGTGGCGGGACCCAGGTACAGCCCCAGCATTTT
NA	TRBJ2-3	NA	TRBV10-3	CANRDSITDTQYF	TGTGCCAATAGGGACTCAATCACAGATACGCAGTATTTT
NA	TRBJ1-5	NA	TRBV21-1	CASSPRTFPPRPDQPQHF	TGTGCCAGCAGCCCACGGACATTTCCCCCACGGCCCGATCAGCCCCAGCATTTT
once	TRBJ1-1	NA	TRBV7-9	CASSLVARVNTEAFF	TGTGCCAGCAGCTTAGTCGCCAGGGTGAACACTGAAGCTTTCTTT
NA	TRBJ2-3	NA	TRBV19	CASSLADSYTDTQYF	TGTGCCAGTAGTTTAGCTGACAGCTACACAGATACGCAGTATTTT
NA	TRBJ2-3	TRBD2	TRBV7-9	CASSLGGASGRAGTQYF	TGTGCCAGCAGCTTAGGAGGCGCTAGCGGGAGGGCCGGTACGCAGTATTTT
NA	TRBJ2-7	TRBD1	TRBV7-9	CASSPGQGNEQYF	TGTGCCAGCAGCCCGGGACAGGGAAACGAGCAGTACTTC
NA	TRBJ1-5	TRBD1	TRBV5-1	CASSPGQGNQPQHF	TGCGCCAGCAGCCCCGGACAGGGGAATCAGCCCCAGCATTTT
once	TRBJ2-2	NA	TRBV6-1	CASSESLNTGELFF	TGTGCCAGCAGTGAGTCGTTGAACACCGGGGAGCTGTTTTTT
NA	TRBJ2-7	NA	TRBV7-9	CASSIRQVGEQYF	TGTGCCAGCAGCATAAGACAGGTGGGCGAGCAGTACTTC
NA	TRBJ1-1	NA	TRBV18	CASSQGRLTEAFF	TGTGCCAGCTCACAAGGGAGGCTCACTGAAGCTTTCTTT
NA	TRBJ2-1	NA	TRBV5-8	CASRNRGSSYNEQFF	TGTGCCAGCAGGAATCGAGGGAGCTCCTACAATGAGCAGTTCTTC
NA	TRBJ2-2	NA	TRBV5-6	CASSLEGLNTGELFF	TGTGCCAGCAGCTTAGAGGGTCTGAACACCGGGGAGCTGTTTTTT
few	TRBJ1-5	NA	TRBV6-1	CASRDLGRSDTQHF	TGTGCCAGCAGGGATCTTGGGCGTTCGGATACGCAGCATTTT
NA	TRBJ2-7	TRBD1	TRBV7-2	CASSKDRGWYEQYF	TGTGCCAGCAGCAAGGACAGGGGGTGGTACGAGCAGTACTTC
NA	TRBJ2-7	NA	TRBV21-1	CASSKRDRGAAYEQYF	TGTGCCAGCAGCAAAAGGGACAGGGGAGCCGCCTACGAGCAGTACTTC
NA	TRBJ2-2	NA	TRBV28	CASTLWPQTTGELFF	TGTGCCAGCACCCTATGGCCACAGACCACCGGGGAGCTGTTTTTT
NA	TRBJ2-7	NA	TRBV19	CASSPGQRRNYEQYF	TGTGCCAGTAGTCCAGGACAGCGGAGGAACTACGAGCAGTACTTC
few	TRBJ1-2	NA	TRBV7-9	CASSFGGGGHYGYTF	TGTGCCAGCAGCTTCGGCGGGGGAGGGCACTATGGCTACACCTTC
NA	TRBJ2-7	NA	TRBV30	CAWSWGGHSSYEQYF	TGTGCCTGGAGTTGGGGGGGACACAGCTCCTACGAGCAGTACTTC
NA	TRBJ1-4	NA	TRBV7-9	CASSPGRGGNEKLFF	TGTGCCAGCAGCCCTGGCAGGGGCGGGAATGAAAAACTGTTTTTT
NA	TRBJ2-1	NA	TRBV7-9	CASSSRKSYNEQFF	TGTGCCAGCAGCTCGAGAAAGTCCTACAATGAGCAGTTCTTC
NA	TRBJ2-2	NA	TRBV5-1	CASSIQGMDTGELFF	TGCGCCAGCAGCATCCAGGGTATGGACACCGGGGAGCTGTTTTTT
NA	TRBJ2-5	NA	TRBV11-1	CASSLATGRETQYF	TGTGCCAGCAGCTTAGCGACAGGAAGGGAGACCCAGTACTTC
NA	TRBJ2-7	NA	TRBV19	CASSYQAYSYEQYF	TGTGCCAGTAGTTACCAGGCCTACTCCTACGAGCAGTACTTC
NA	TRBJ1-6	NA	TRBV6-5	CASKGQWLYNSPLHF	TGTGCCAGCAAAGGACAGTGGCTCTATAATTCACCCCTCCACTTT
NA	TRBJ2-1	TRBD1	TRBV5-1	CASSLGDRGEYNEQFF	TGCGCCAGCAGCTTGGGGGACAGGGGGGAGTACAATGAGCAGTTCTTC
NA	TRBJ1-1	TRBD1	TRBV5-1	CASSIPTGSAEAFF	TGCGCCAGCAGCATCCCGACAGGGTCGGCTGAAGCTTTCTTT
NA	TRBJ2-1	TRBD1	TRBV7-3	CASSTQPGTGPYNEQFF	TGTGCCAGCAGCACCCAGCCCGGGACAGGACCCTACAATGAGCAGTTCTTC
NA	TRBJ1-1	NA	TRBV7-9	CASTPLRDTEAFF	TGTGCCAGCACCCCCCTCCGAGATACTGAAGCTTTCTTT
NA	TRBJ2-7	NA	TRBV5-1	CASSPLSGASYEQYF	TGCGCCAGCAGCCCCCTGTCAGGGGCAAGTTACGAGCAGTACTTC
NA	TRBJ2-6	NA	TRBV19	CASTTPNSGANVLTF	TGTGCCAGTACGACACCGAACTCTGGGGCCAACGTCCTGACTTTC
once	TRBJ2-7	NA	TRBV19	CASSIGWGRKSSYEQYF	TGTGCCAGTAGTATAGGATGGGGCAGGAAGAGCTCCTACGAGCAGTACTTC
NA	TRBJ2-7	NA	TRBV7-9	CASSAQGGEQYF	TGTGCCAGCAGCGCACAGGGTGGCGAGCAGTACTTC
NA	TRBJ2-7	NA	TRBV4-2	CASSLDGRANEQYF	TGTGCCAGCAGCTTGGATGGCAGGGCTAACGAGCAGTACTTC
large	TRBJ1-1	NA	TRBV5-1	CASSFRSSSEAFF	TGCGCCAGCAGCTTCCGGTCCTCAAGTGAAGCTTTCTTT
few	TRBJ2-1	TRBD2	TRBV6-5	CASKIGGRPYNEQFF	TGTGCCAGCAAGATCGGCGGGAGACCCTACAATGAGCAGTTCTTC